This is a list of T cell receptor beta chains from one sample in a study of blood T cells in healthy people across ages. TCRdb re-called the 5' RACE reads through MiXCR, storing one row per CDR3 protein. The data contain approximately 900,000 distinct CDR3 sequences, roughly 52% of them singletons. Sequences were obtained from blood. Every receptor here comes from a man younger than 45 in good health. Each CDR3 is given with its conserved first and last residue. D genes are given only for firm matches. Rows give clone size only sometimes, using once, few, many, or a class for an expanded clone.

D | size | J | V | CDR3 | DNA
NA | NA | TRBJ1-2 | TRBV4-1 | CASSQGQDGRGYTF | TGCGCCAGCAGCCAAGGGCAGGATGGTCGGGGCTACACCTTC
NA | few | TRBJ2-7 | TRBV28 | CASSSTGPRYEQYF | TGTGCCAGCAGTTCCACGGGACCGCGCTACGAGCAGTACTTC
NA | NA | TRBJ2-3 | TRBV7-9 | CASSTLSGPLRDTQYF | TGTGCCAGCAGCACCCTTAGCGGACCCCTGCGAGATACGCAGTATTTT
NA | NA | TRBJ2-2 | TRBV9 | CASSLSSAGELFF | TGTGCCAGCAGCTTGAGCAGCGCCGGGGAGCTGTTTTTT
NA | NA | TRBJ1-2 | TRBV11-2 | CASSITDGRYGYTF | TGTGCCAGCAGCATAACCGACGGCCGCTATGGCTACACCTTC
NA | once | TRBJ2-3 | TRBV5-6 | CASSLDGGVAGNTQYF | TGTGCCAGCAGTTTGGACGGGGGAGTAGCTGGAAATACGCAGTATTTT
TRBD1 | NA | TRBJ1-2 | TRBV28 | CASSRVGRGGNGYTF | TGTGCCAGCAGTCGAGTGGGCAGGGGGGGAAATGGCTACACCTTC
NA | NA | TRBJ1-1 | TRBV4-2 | CASSQERGGTLENTEAFF | TGTGCCAGCAGCCAAGAGCGTGGGGGAACCCTGGAGAACACTGAAGCTTTCTTT
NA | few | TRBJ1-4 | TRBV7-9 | CASSSGETNEKLFF | TGTGCCAGCAGCTCGGGTGAAACTAATGAAAAACTGTTTTTT
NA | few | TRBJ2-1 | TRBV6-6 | CASGLGYNEQFF | TGTGCCAGCGGGCTCGGCTACAATGAGCAGTTCTTC
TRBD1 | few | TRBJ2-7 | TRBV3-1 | CASRDRGGDSYEQYF | TGTGCCAGCAGGGACAGGGGGGGTGACTCCTACGAGCAGTACTTC
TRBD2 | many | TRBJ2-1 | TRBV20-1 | CSASLAGRYNEQFF | TGCAGTGCTTCATTAGCGGGCAGGTACAATGAGCAGTTCTTC
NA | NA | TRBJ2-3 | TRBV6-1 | CASTEGTDPLSSTDTQYF | TGTGCCAGCACGGAGGGGACAGACCCACTTTCTAGCACAGATACGCAGTATTTT
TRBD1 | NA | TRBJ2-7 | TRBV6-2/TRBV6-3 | CASRPSAGTGVEQYF | TGTGCCAGCAGACCCTCCGCCGGGACAGGGGTCGAGCAGTACTTC
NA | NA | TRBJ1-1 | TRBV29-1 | CSVERQAMNTEAFF | TGCAGCGTTGAAAGGCAGGCCATGAACACTGAAGCTTTCTTT
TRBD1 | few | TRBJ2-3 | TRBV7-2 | CASNNQGQGIDYTQYF | TGTGCCAGCAATAACCAGGGACAGGGGATCGACTATACGCAGTATTTT
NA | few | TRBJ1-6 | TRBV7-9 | CASEKGGQNSPLHF | TGTGCCAGCGAAAAGGGGGGGCAGAATTCACCCCTCCACTTT
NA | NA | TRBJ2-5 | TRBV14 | CASSQDSAGQYF | TGTGCCAGCAGCCAAGACAGTGCGGGGCAGTACTTC
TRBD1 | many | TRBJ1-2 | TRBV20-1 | CSADQQGLSGYTF | TGCAGTGCGGATCAACAGGGGTTGAGTGGCTACACCTTC
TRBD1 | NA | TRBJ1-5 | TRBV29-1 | CSVETGGQPQHF | TGCAGCGTTGAAACAGGGGGACAGCCCCAGCATTTT
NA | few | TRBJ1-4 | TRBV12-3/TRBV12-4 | CASSRRTRSEKLFF | TGTGCCAGCAGTCGGAGGACACGGTCTGAAAAACTGTTTTTT
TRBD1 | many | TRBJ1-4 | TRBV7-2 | CASSPDRGGEKLFF | TGTGCCAGCAGCCCCGACAGGGGTGGTGAAAAACTGTTTTTT
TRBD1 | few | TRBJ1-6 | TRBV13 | CASSRPTGEDSPLHF | TGTGCCAGCAGCCGACCCACAGGGGAGGATTCACCCCTCCACTTT
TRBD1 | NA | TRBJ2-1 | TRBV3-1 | CASSQLTGATLGNEQFF | TGTGCCAGCAGCCAACTTACAGGGGCGACCTTGGGGAATGAGCAGTTCTTC
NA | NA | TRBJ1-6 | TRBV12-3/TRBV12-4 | CASSLDWARSSPLHF | TGTGCCAGCAGTTTAGACTGGGCAAGGAGTTCACCCCTCCACTTT
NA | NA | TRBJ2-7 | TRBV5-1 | CASGLVSGRDEQYF | TGCGCCAGCGGCTTGGTGTCAGGGAGAGACGAGCAGTACTTC
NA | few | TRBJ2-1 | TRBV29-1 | CSMRQVGFF | TGCAGCATGCGGCAGGTGGGGTTCTTC
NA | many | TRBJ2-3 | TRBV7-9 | CASSFGGQTDTQYF | TGTGCCAGCAGCTTCGGGGGGCAAACAGATACGCAGTATTTT
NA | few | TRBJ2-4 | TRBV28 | CASSFSTAAKNIQYF | TGTGCCAGCAGTTTCTCTACAGCGGCCAAAAACATTCAGTACTTC
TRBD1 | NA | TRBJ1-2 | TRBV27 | CASSLYGQGSDYGYTF | TGTGCCAGCAGTTTATACGGACAGGGATCTGACTATGGCTACACCTTC
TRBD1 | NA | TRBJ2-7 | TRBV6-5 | CASSYRTGGGEQYF | TGTGCCAGCAGTTACAGGACAGGGGGCGGCGAGCAGTACTTC
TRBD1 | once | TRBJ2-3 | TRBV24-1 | CATSSTGTGREDTQYF | TGTGCCACCAGTAGCACCGGGACAGGGAGAGAAGATACGCAGTATTTT
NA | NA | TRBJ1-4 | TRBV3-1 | CASSPTNEKLFF | TGTGCCAGCAGTCCAACTAATGAAAAACTGTTTTTT
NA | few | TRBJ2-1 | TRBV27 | CASSLSWYNEQFF | TGTGCCAGCAGTTTATCTTGGTACAATGAGCAGTTCTTC